The rows below give T cell receptor beta chains drawn from one sample of a study of shared clonotypes between healthy human individuals. Libraries were prepared by immunoSEQ multiplex PCR; TCRdb keeps only in-frame clonotypes and omits some of them. The data show 2,500,000 or so clones, 90% to 95% seen once. The specimen was naive CD4+ T cells sorted from blood. The receptors were sampled from a man between 18 and 29 years old in good health. Each CDR3 is given with its conserved first and last residue. A D gene is named only where the DNA matches it firmly. For some rows the clone size is stated as once, few or many, or as a class when expanded; others skip it.

NA	TRBV7-6	TRBJ1-1	NA	CASSRSRGTEAFF	TGTGCCAGCAGCCGATCCCGGGGCACTGAAGCTTTCTTT
NA	TRBV29-1	TRBJ2-3	NA	CSVEDLWRGLTDTQYF	TGCAGCGTTGAAGATCTTTGGCGGGGGCTCACAGATACGCAGTATTTT
NA	TRBV2	TRBJ2-7	TRBD1	CASSVWDRVHEQYF	TGTGCCAGCAGTGTGTGGGACAGGGTCCACGAGCAGTACTTC
NA	TRBV9	TRBJ2-5	TRBD1	CASSVRTGAEGETQYF	TGTGCCAGCAGCGTCCGGACAGGGGCGGAGGGAGAGACCCAGTACTTC
NA	TRBV4-1	TRBJ2-6	TRBD2	CASSQEILAGSSGANVLTF	TGCGCCAGCAGCCAAGAGATCCTAGCGGGATCCTCTGGGGCCAACGTCCTGACTTTC
NA	TRBV4-1	TRBJ2-7	NA	CASSPPNREVEQYF	TGCGCCAGCAGCCCGCCTAACAGGGAAGTCGAGCAGTACTTC
NA	TRBV27	TRBJ2-7	TRBD2	CASSPPGLAGGPAYEQYF	TGTGCCAGCAGTCCACCGGGACTAGCGGGGGGCCCTGCCTACGAGCAGTACTTC
NA	TRBV7-3	TRBJ2-7	TRBD2	CASSASGGVYEQYF	TGTGCCAGCAGCGCTAGCGGGGGGGTCTACGAGCAGTACTTC
NA	TRBV6-6	TRBJ2-1	TRBD2	CASTGLAGEWRNEQFF	TGTGCCAGCACTGGACTAGCGGGAGAGTGGAGAAATGAGCAGTTCTTC
NA	TRBV2	TRBJ1-5	NA	CASTTDSSSSPQHF	TGTGCCAGCACCACTGACAGTTCTTCTAGCCCCCAGCATTTT
NA	TRBV2	TRBJ1-2	NA	CASRDGGQTLYGYTF	TGTGCCAGTCGAGACGGGGGTCAGACTCTCTATGGCTACACCTTC
NA	TRBV19	TRBJ1-5	NA	CASSIEATSNQPQHF	TGTGCCAGTAGTATAGAGGCGACAAGCAATCAGCCCCAGCATTTT
NA	TRBV19	TRBJ1-4	TRBD1	CASRPDREMEKLFF	TGTGCCAGTAGACCGGACAGGGAAATGGAAAAACTGTTTTTT
NA	TRBV2	TRBJ2-2	NA	CASRRTFTGELFF	TGTGCCAGCCGACGAACCTTCACCGGGGAGCTGTTTTTT
once	TRBV4-3	TRBJ2-3	TRBD2	CASSQGSPSGRTDTQYF	TGCGCCAGCAGCCAAGGATCACCTAGCGGCCGCACAGATACGCAGTATTTT
NA	TRBV13	TRBJ2-3	NA	CASSLVRTQYF	TGTGCCAGCAGCTTAGTCAGGACGCAGTATTTT
NA	TRBV20-1	TRBJ2-1	NA	CSAHSGEQFF	TGCAGTGCTCATAGCGGTGAGCAGTTCTTC
NA	TRBV5-6	TRBJ1-1	NA	CASSLVNRDHEAFF	TGTGCCAGCAGCTTAGTAAACCGGGATCATGAAGCTTTCTTT
NA	TRBV7-2	TRBJ1-1	TRBD1	CASSLGTATNTEAFF	TGTGCCAGCAGCCTTGGGACAGCTACGAACACTGAAGCTTTCTTT
NA	TRBV6-1	TRBJ2-6	NA	CASSDGPGANVLTF	TGTGCCAGCAGTGATGGGCCTGGGGCCAACGTCCTGACTTTC
NA	TRBV2	TRBJ2-1	TRBD2	CASSASSGSPNEQFF	TGTGCCAGCAGTGCGAGTAGCGGGAGTCCCAATGAGCAGTTCTTC
once	TRBV5-1	TRBJ2-3	TRBD1	CASTTSRGRTDTQYF	TGCGCCAGCACCACGTCGAGGGGGCGCACAGATACGCAGTATTTT
NA	TRBV6-6	TRBJ2-1	TRBD2	CASSYSIAGIYNEQFF	TGTGCCAGCAGTTACTCGATAGCGGGGATCTACAATGAGCAGTTCTTC
NA	TRBV19	TRBJ2-2	NA	CASSIGTPGWNAGELFF	TGTGCCAGTAGTATAGGAACACCTGGGTGGAACGCCGGGGAGCTGTTTTTT